This T cell receptor (beta chain) originates from a study of OX40 agonist ivuxolimab in advanced cancers. Describing the broader study: Ivuxolimab, which targeted the costimulatory receptor OX40 (CD134), was an agonistic, fully human IgG2 monoclonal antibody. Intravenous ivuxolimab was administered to patients every 2 weeks at six dose levels: 0.01, 0.1, 0.3, 1.5, 3 and 10 mg/kg. Of the approximately 50 dose-escalation patients, hepatocellular carcinoma was present in approximately 20, melanoma in around 15, renal cell carcinoma in 9 and head and neck cancer in 9. In the dose-escalation cohort, more than 75% of patients were male, and the mean age was roughly 60 years, with a range of 23 to 79. Patients were allowed to have had prior anti-PD-1, anti-PD-L1 or anti-CTLA-4 therapy, and 30% to 40% of the dose-escalation patients had been treated with checkpoint inhibitors. Partial responses were achieved by three dose-escalation patients, of whom one had hepatocellular carcinoma and two had cutaneous melanoma. The purpose of peripheral TCRbeta sequencing was to test whether ivuxolimab changed TCR sequence diversity and led to clonal T-cell expansion. The paper covers the monotherapy dose-escalation part of the phase I ivuxolimab trial, which included N ≈ 57 patients.

Genomic DNA was isolated from the sorted cells so that the TCRbeta CDR3 region could be sequenced. The immunoSEQ Assay was used to sequence the TCRbeta CDR3 regions. TCRdb mirrors the immuneACCESS table, restricted to in-frame sequences. Some clones are absent from its copies; in checked studies, under half trace to an unresolved V gene, and the reason for the others is unknown. The table for this sample lists about 58,000 clones; roughly 88% of them were counted only once. The top ten constitute 3.5% of the sample. Results and caveats for the whole study, not just this receptor: At doses from 0.1 to 3.0 mg/kg, clonal expansion was seen in both CD4+ and CD8+ blood T cells between baseline and week 6. Low levels of normalized T-cell clonal expansion were also seen in some nonresponding patients. After ivuxolimab, CD8+ T cells had more expanded clones than CD4+ T cells on average. In the 0.1-3.0 mg/kg groups, partial responders were among the patients with the lowest normalized peripheral clonal expansion, particularly in CD8+ T cells. The antigen specificity of the clonally expanded peripheral T cells was not determined.

Between the V and J ends, shortened by 4 bases and 3 bases respectively, the junction contains 18 bases. From its cysteine to its phenylalanine, the CDR3 spans 17 amino acids. Only the CDR3 DNA is retained, 51 bases long and in frame from the first base. Per the germline V gene, MGHRA is the CDR1 and YSYEKL is the CDR2. Patients with a history of autoimmune disease or receiving systemic immunosuppression were excluded from the trial. Peripheral blood for TCR sequencing was collected from all dose cohorts at baseline, on cycle 4 day 1, and on cycle 7 day 1. The samples were taken from a phase I, first-in-human, multicenter, open-label dose-escalation trial of ivuxolimab. The trial enrolled adults with locally advanced or metastatic head and neck squamous cell, hepatocellular, melanoma or renal cell carcinoma. CD4+ and CD8+ T cells were sorted separately from peripheral blood before TCR sequencing.

Regarding this clone: Its antigen is still unknown. Per-base quality was not reported, and no clone a single base away is much larger than it.

The source of this sequence is an adult with an advanced solid tumor such as melanoma, head and neck, liver or kidney cancer. The sequenced sample was CD4+ or CD8+ T cells sorted from blood, obtained in a trial of the OX40 agonist ivuxolimab. The rearrangement joined TRBV4-1 to TRBJ1-4, and possibly TRBD1, on 6 matching bases. The CDR3 protein sequence reads: CASSPPRHRAANEKLFF. The DNA reads TGCGCCAGCAGCCCACCAAGACACAGGGCAGCTAATGAAAAACTGTTTTTT.